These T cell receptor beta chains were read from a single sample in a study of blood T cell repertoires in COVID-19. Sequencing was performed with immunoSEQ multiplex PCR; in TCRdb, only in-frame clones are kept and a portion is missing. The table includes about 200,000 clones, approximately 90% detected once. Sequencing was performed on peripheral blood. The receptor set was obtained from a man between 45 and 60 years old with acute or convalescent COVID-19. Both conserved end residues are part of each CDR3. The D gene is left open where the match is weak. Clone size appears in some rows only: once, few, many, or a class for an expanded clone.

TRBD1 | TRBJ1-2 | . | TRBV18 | CASSPSGQGANYGYTF | TGTGCCAGCTCACCATCGGGACAGGGGGCTAACTATGGCTACACCTTC
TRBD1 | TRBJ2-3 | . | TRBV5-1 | CASSQGQGRTDTQYF | TGCGCCAGCAGCCAGGGACAGGGACGCACAGATACGCAGTATTTT
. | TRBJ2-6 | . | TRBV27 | CASSLWSSGANVLTF | TGTGCCAGCAGTTTATGGAGCTCTGGGGCCAACGTCCTGACTTTC
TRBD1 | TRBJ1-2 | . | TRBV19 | CASSIAPAGGNGYTF | TGTGCCAGTAGTATAGCCCCGGCAGGGGGCAATGGCTACACCTTC
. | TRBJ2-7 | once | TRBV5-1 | CASSPRTNSYEQYF | TGCGCCAGCAGCCCCCGGACAAATTCCTACGAGCAGTACTTC
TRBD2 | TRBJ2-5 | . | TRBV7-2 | CASSLGLARLGSQYF | TGTGCCAGCAGCTTGGGACTAGCGAGGTTGGGGTCCCAGTACTTC
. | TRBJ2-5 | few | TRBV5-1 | CASTPDRSTFRAQYF | TGCGCCAGCACCCCAGACAGGTCGACCTTCCGGGCCCAGTACTTC
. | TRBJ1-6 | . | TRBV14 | CASRGRRAGVDSPLHF | TGTGCCAGCAGAGGCCGACGAGCAGGGGTAGATTCACCCCTCCACTTT
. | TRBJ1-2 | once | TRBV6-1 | CASSDPRGNYGYTF | TGTGCCAGCAGTGACCCCCGGGGGAACTATGGCTACACCTTC
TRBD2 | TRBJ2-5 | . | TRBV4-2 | CASSLSGGAVETQYF | TGTGCCAGCAGCCTTAGCGGGGGGGCCGTAGAGACCCAGTACTTC
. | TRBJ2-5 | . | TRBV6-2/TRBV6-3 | CASSSGKFETQYF | TGTGCCAGCAGCTCAGGGAAATTCGAGACCCAGTACTTC